Listed below are T cell receptor beta chains from one sample, sequenced in a study of vaccination and CD4 T cells after COVID-19. Their cognate antigens are unknown. One entry per CDR3 protein results from TCRdb running MiXCR on the PCR reads. The sample lists about 10,000 distinct CDR3 sequences; roughly a third were seen once. What was sequenced was CD4+ T cells from blood, cultured in vitro. Source of these receptors: a human donor in good health. CDR3s include the opening cysteine and the closing phenylalanine or tryptophan. Each record gives: V gene, CDR3 protein.

V gene: TRBV6-2/TRBV6-3; CDR3 protein: CASSQDTGELFF
V gene: TRBV7-3; CDR3 protein: CASSFGTGSGEQYF
V gene: TRBV6-1; CDR3 protein: CASSERYEQYF
V gene: TRBV6-2/TRBV6-3; CDR3 protein: CASSFAGLAGGPRPYEQYF
V gene: TRBV7-2; CDR3 protein: CASSLPGLQPQHF
V gene: TRBV7-9; CDR3 protein: CASSLGSSGTYNEQFF
V gene: TRBV15; CDR3 protein: CATSSSTSGANVLTF
V gene: TRBV27; CDR3 protein: CASSLPGNTEAFF
V gene: TRBV6-2/TRBV6-3; CDR3 protein: CASSMTGSNEQFF
V gene: TRBV7-8; CDR3 protein: CASSLEERATDTQYF
V gene: TRBV6-5; CDR3 protein: CASSYTPDREEYF
V gene: TRBV6-2/TRBV6-3; CDR3 protein: CASSPLWTVLSGSNQPQHF
V gene: TRBV28; CDR3 protein: CASSFWDRNTGELFF
V gene: TRBV6-4; CDR3 protein: CASIDSGTDTQYF
V gene: TRBV7-3; CDR3 protein: CASSSSGRATDTQYF
V gene: TRBV6-1; CDR3 protein: CASRPGLGGQPQHF
V gene: TRBV20-1; CDR3 protein: CSGRDGRTNYGYTF
V gene: TRBV20-1; CDR3 protein: CSARAGVGFEAFF
V gene: TRBV25-1; CDR3 protein: CASTTSGRRTGELFF
V gene: TRBV10-2; CDR3 protein: CASRTGDDEQYF
V gene: TRBV24-1; CDR3 protein: CATSAMTGNQPQHF
V gene: TRBV7-6; CDR3 protein: CASSSRTSGRHLNEQFF
V gene: TRBV2; CDR3 protein: CATPRGASGAQGPDTQYF
V gene: TRBV7-7; CDR3 protein: CASSLTLAEGEQFF
V gene: TRBV7-2; CDR3 protein: CASSSGRGSTEQYF
V gene: TRBV24-1; CDR3 protein: CATSDLLAGDTQYF
V gene: TRBV10-3; CDR3 protein: CAIWGARDEQFF
V gene: TRBV19; CDR3 protein: CASMSKPGANVLTF
V gene: TRBV6-2/TRBV6-3; CDR3 protein: CASREGTSGNEQYF